The rows below give T cell receptor beta chains drawn from one sample of a study of OX40 agonist ivuxolimab in advanced cancers. Some clones are missing from TCRdb's copy, which holds only in-frame ones; the method was immunoSEQ multiplex PCR. Of 70,000 to 85,000 clones listed, around four fifths are singletons. The sample consisted of CD4+ or CD8+ T cells sorted from blood, taken in a trial of the OX40 agonist ivuxolimab. These receptors were taken from an adult with an advanced solid tumor such as melanoma, head and neck, liver or kidney cancer. CDR3s include the opening cysteine and the closing phenylalanine or tryptophan. The D gene is left open where the match is weak. Size values are once, few and many counts, or a class for expanded clones, and some rows have none.

len | j_gene | abundance | v_gene | d_gene | CDR3aa | CDR3nt
17 | TRBJ1-5 | . | TRBV6-1 | . | CASSARGLSDSNQPQHF | TGTGCCAGCAGTGCTCGGGGCCTGTCTGATAGCAATCAGCCCCAGCATTTT
14 | TRBJ1-1 | . | TRBV28 | TRBD1 | CASSPHRGTTEAFF | TGTGCCAGCAGTCCTCACAGGGGAACCACTGAAGCTTTCTTT
18 | TRBJ2-1 | . | TRBV5-4 | TRBD2 | CASSLGDASGVAYNEQFF | TGTGCCAGCAGCTTGGGCGATGCTAGCGGGGTGGCCTACAATGAGCAGTTCTTC
13 | TRBJ1-3 | once | TRBV19 | . | CAITTASGNTIYF | TGTGCCATTACAACGGCATCTGGAAACACCATATATTTT
14 | TRBJ2-5 | . | TRBV28 | . | CASSLRLVKETQYF | TGTGCCAGCAGCCTACGACTAGTCAAAGAGACCCAGTACTTC
14 | TRBJ1-6 | . | TRBV5-5 | . | CASSSRDTLAPLHF | TGTGCCAGCAGCTCTCGGGACACGTTGGCACCCCTCCACTTT
16 | TRBJ1-2 | . | TRBV15 | TRBD1 | CATIAGKGQQSYGYTF | TGTGCCACCATCGCCGGGAAGGGACAGCAATCCTATGGCTACACCTTC
13 | TRBJ2-6 | . | TRBV28 | . | CASRFTGANVLTF | TGTGCCAGCAGATTTACTGGGGCCAACGTCCTGACTTTC
14 | TRBJ1-4 | once | TRBV5-1 | . | CASSLSGTNEKLFF | TGCGCCAGCAGCTTGAGTGGAACTAATGAAAAACTGTTTTTT
15 | TRBJ2-1 | . | TRBV6-6 | TRBD1 | CASSHSDRGFSEQFF | TGTGCCAGCAGTCATTCCGACAGGGGCTTCAGCGAGCAGTTCTTC
16 | TRBJ2-7 | . | TRBV4-3 | . | CASSQEAIGRSYEQYF | TGCGCCAGCAGCCAAGAAGCGATTGGGAGGTCCTACGAGCAGTACTTC
15 | TRBJ1-2 | once | TRBV7-2 | . | CASSYTANGNYGYTF | TGTGCCAGCAGCTACACGGCCAACGGGAACTATGGCTACACCTTC
14 | TRBJ1-4 | . | TRBV19 | TRBD1 | CASSMGQLNEKLFF | TGTGCCAGTAGTATGGGACAGCTAAATGAAAAACTGTTTTTT
21 | TRBJ1-3 | . | TRBV19 | . | CASSPEGRIGDISGSGNTIYF | TGTGCCAGTAGTCCCGAAGGCCGGATAGGGGACATCTCAGGGTCTGGAAACACCATATATTTT
16 | TRBJ2-5 | . | TRBV28 | TRBD2 | CASSPRLAGGRKTQYF | TGTGCCAGCAGTCCCAGACTAGCGGGGGGCCGGAAGACCCAGTACTTC
14 | TRBJ2-5 | . | TRBV29-1 | . | CSVSPGLAVETQYF | TGCAGCGTCAGCCCGGGGCTAGCAGTGGAGACCCAGTACTTC
15 | TRBJ1-5 | . | TRBV5-1 | TRBD1 | CASSTGTGRIEPQHF | TGCGCCAGCAGCACGGGGACAGGGAGGATAGAGCCCCAGCATTTT